The rows below give T cell receptor beta chains drawn from one sample of a study of cytomegalovirus exposure and HLA in healthy donors. The data were produced by immunoSEQ multiplex PCR, yet TCRdb's version contains in-frame clones alone and is incomplete. The sample records about 140,000 clones, more than 55% being singletons. Input material: PBMCs. These receptors were taken from a woman aged 55 to 70 in good health and CMV-seronegative. The CDR3 runs from the conserved cysteine through the conserved F or W. Each record gives: V gene, D gene, J gene, clone size, CDR3 protein, CDR3 DNA. A D gene is named only where the DNA matches it firmly. A row's size may be missing; if present it is once, few, many or a size class.

V: TRBV4-1
D: TRBD2
J: TRBJ2-5
size: NA
CDR3: CASSQDRRSGSSETQYF
DNA: TGCGCCAGCAGCCAAGATCGGCGTAGCGGGAGTAGTGAGACCCAGTACTTC

V: TRBV7-2
D: TRBD2
J: TRBJ2-7
size: NA
CDR3: CASSLGVSGAGGNEQYF
DNA: TGTGCCAGCAGCTTAGGCGTAAGCGGGGCGGGCGGCAACGAGCAGTACTTC

V: TRBV5-4
D: TRBD1
J: TRBJ2-7
size: few
CDR3: CASSEGTGGLFNEQYF
DNA: TGTGCCAGCAGCGAAGGGACAGGGGGCCTTTTCAACGAGCAGTACTTC

V: TRBV7-9
D: NA
J: TRBJ2-1
size: once
CDR3: CASSLQFPAFF
DNA: TGTGCCAGCAGCTTACAGTTTCCTGCGTTCTTC

V: TRBV19
D: NA
J: TRBJ2-1
size: once
CDR3: CASSIIGGTNNEQFF
DNA: TGTGCCAGTAGTATAATCGGCGGGACCAACAATGAGCAGTTCTTC

V: TRBV29-1
D: NA
J: TRBJ2-7
size: few
CDR3: CSVVRGGYEQYF
DNA: TGCAGCGTTGTCAGGGGTGGCTACGAGCAGTACTTC

V: TRBV7-2
D: NA
J: TRBJ2-1
size: NA
CDR3: CASSFPYEQFF
DNA: TGTGCCAGCAGCTTCCCTTATGAGCAGTTCTTC

V: TRBV29-1
D: TRBD2
J: TRBJ2-3
size: once
CDR3: CSVEGTRRGTDTQYF
DNA: TGCAGCGTTGAAGGGACTAGGAGGGGCACAGATACGCAGTATTTT

V: TRBV6-1
D: NA
J: TRBJ2-1
size: NA
CDR3: CASSVLGVEQFF
DNA: TGTGCCAGCAGTGTCCTAGGGGTTGAGCAGTTCTTC

V: TRBV10-3
D: NA
J: TRBJ2-7
size: NA
CDR3: CAIGQTTYEQYF
DNA: TGTGCCATCGGGCAGACGACCTACGAGCAGTACTTC

V: TRBV5-1
D: NA
J: TRBJ2-7
size: NA
CDR3: CASSLLVSSYEQYF
DNA: TGCGCCAGCAGCTTGCTTGTCAGTTCCTACGAGCAGTACTTC

V: TRBV6-1
D: TRBD2
J: TRBJ2-1
size: NA
CDR3: CASSAGGNEQFF
DNA: TGTGCCAGCAGTGCGGGGGGCAATGAGCAGTTCTTC

V: TRBV7-9
D: TRBD1
J: TRBJ1-6
size: NA
CDR3: CASSWTGNSPLHF
DNA: TGTGCCAGCAGCTGGACAGGGAATTCACCCCTCCACTTT

V: TRBV4-3
D: NA
J: TRBJ2-2
size: few
CDR3: CASSHGTFAGELFF
DNA: TGCGCCAGCAGCCACGGGACTTTTGCCGGGGAGCTGTTTTTT

V: TRBV10-2
D: NA
J: TRBJ2-3
size: once
CDR3: CASTEQGSGTDTQYF
DNA: TGCGCCAGCACTGAACAGGGAAGTGGGACAGATACGCAGTATTTT

V: TRBV6-5
D: TRBD2
J: TRBJ2-2
size: NA
CDR3: CASKKGTTGTGELFF
DNA: TGTGCCAGCAAAAAAGGGACTACGGGCACCGGGGAGCTGTTTTTT

V: TRBV7-9
D: NA
J: TRBJ1-5
size: NA
CDR3: CASSLTGHNQPQHF
DNA: TGTGCCAGCAGCTTAACAGGGCACAATCAGCCCCAGCATTTT

V: TRBV5-1
D: TRBD2
J: TRBJ2-2
size: NA
CDR3: CASSLGSGGSTGELFF
DNA: TGCGCCAGCAGCTTGGGTTCAGGCGGGAGCACCGGGGAGCTGTTTTTT

V: TRBV18
D: TRBD2
J: TRBJ2-3
size: once
CDR3: CASSTKRQRGGLDTQYF
DNA: TGTGCCAGCTCGACCAAGAGGCAGCGGGGGGGCCTAGATACGCAGTATTTT

V: TRBV19
D: TRBD2
J: TRBJ2-7
size: NA
CDR3: CASSGTTSGRVYEQYF
DNA: TGTGCCAGTAGTGGAACGACTAGCGGGAGGGTCTACGAGCAGTACTTC

V: TRBV6-5
D: TRBD1
J: TRBJ2-1
size: NA
CDR3: CASSYSTTGNNEQFF
DNA: TGTGCCAGCAGTTACTCTACGACAGGGAACAATGAGCAGTTCTTC

V: TRBV28
D: TRBD1
J: TRBJ2-7
size: NA
CDR3: CASRGTGLWEQYF
DNA: TGTGCCAGCAGAGGGACAGGGTTGTGGGAGCAGTACTTC

V: TRBV5-1
D: TRBD2
J: TRBJ2-2
size: NA
CDR3: CASSLVSSGGAWPTGELFF
DNA: TGCGCCAGCAGCTTGGTTTCTAGCGGGGGGGCCTGGCCCACCGGGGAGCTGTTTTTT

V: TRBV19
D: TRBD1
J: TRBJ1-5
size: NA
CDR3: CASTIGQGINQPQHF
DNA: TGTGCCAGTACCATAGGACAGGGTATAAATCAGCCCCAGCATTTT

V: TRBV5-6
D: NA
J: TRBJ1-2
size: NA
CDR3: CASSFLSADRRGYTF
DNA: TGTGCCAGCAGCTTTCTCTCAGCAGACAGGCGTGGCTACACCTTC

V: TRBV28
D: NA
J: TRBJ1-5
size: NA
CDR3: CASSPLRGINQPQHF
DNA: TGTGCCAGCAGCCCCCTGCGGGGGATCAATCAGCCCCAGCATTTT

V: TRBV19
D: TRBD1
J: TRBJ2-5
size: NA
CDR3: CASSLRTGGPQETQYF
DNA: TGTGCCAGTAGTCTACGGACAGGGGGCCCGCAAGAGACCCAGTACTTC

V: TRBV4-2
D: TRBD2
J: TRBJ2-5
size: NA
CDR3: CASSQEGGRASETQYF
DNA: TGTGCCAGCAGCCAAGAGGGCGGGAGGGCTTCAGAGACCCAGTACTTC

V: TRBV18
D: NA
J: TRBJ1-6
size: NA
CDR3: CASSPPYENSPLHF
DNA: TGTGCCAGCTCACCACCGTATGAGAATTCACCCCTCCACTTT

V: TRBV7-6
D: NA
J: TRBJ2-3
size: NA
CDR3: CASSSGLFTDTQYF
DNA: TGTGCCAGCAGCTCTGGACTTTTCACAGATACGCAGTATTTT

V: TRBV7-6
D: TRBD1
J: TRBJ1-2
size: NA
CDR3: CASSRDRSYGYTF
DNA: TGTGCCAGCAGCCGGGACAGGAGCTATGGCTACACCTTC

V: TRBV5-4
D: TRBD1
J: TRBJ1-2
size: few
CDR3: CASSPTGLNYGYTF
DNA: TGTGCCAGCAGCCCGACAGGGCTAAACTATGGCTACACCTTC

V: TRBV9
D: NA
J: TRBJ2-2
size: NA
CDR3: CASSLRVRGELFF
DNA: TGTGCCAGCAGCCTACGGGTGCGCGGGGAGCTGTTTTTT

V: TRBV11-2
D: NA
J: TRBJ2-5
size: NA
CDR3: CASSLGPRQGETQYF
DNA: TGTGCCAGCAGCTTGGGGCCCCGCCAAGGAGAGACCCAGTACTTC

V: TRBV18
D: NA
J: TRBJ2-7
size: NA
CDR3: CASSPLPGAYEQYF
DNA: TGTGCCAGCTCACCACTTCCAGGGGCCTACGAGCAGTACTTC

V: TRBV2
D: TRBD1
J: TRBJ1-3
size: NA
CDR3: CASSEYRGTSGNTIYF
DNA: TGTGCCAGCAGTGAATACAGGGGGACATCTGGAAACACCATATATTTT

V: TRBV27
D: NA
J: TRBJ2-1
size: NA
CDR3: CASSVGPGSYNEQFF
DNA: TGTGCCAGCAGTGTAGGCCCGGGATCCTACAATGAGCAGTTCTTC

V: TRBV19
D: TRBD2
J: TRBJ2-2
size: NA
CDR3: CASKREVNGELFF
DNA: TGTGCCAGCAAGCGGGAGGTTAACGGGGAGCTGTTTTTT

V: TRBV5-1
D: TRBD2
J: TRBJ2-1
size: NA
CDR3: CASSLRGLAESSSYNEQFF
DNA: TGCGCCAGCAGCTTGCGAGGGCTAGCGGAGTCGAGCTCCTACAATGAGCAGTTCTTC

V: TRBV29-1
D: NA
J: TRBJ2-2
size: NA
CDR3: CSEGVGELFF
DNA: TGCAGCGAGGGGGTCGGGGAGCTGTTTTTT

V: TRBV6-5
D: TRBD1
J: TRBJ1-3
size: NA
CDR3: CATSVRGPGGNTIYF
DNA: TGTGCCACTTCTGTGAGGGGGCCTGGAGGAAACACCATATATTTT

V: TRBV5-6
D: TRBD1
J: TRBJ2-5
size: few
CDR3: CASSSPDRRRQETQYF
DNA: TGTGCCAGCAGCTCACCGGACAGGCGGCGCCAAGAGACCCAGTACTTC

V: TRBV4-1
D: TRBD2
J: TRBJ2-3
size: NA
CDR3: CASSQDFAGGALEGTDTQYF
DNA: TGCGCCAGCAGCCAAGATTTCGCGGGGGGCGCCCTAGAAGGCACAGATACGCAGTATTTT

V: TRBV7-8
D: TRBD2
J: TRBJ2-7
size: NA
CDR3: CASSPYRVLAGSLTYEQYF
DNA: TGTGCCAGCAGCCCATACAGGGTTCTAGCGGGAAGCCTAACCTACGAGCAGTACTTC

V: TRBV4-2
D: NA
J: TRBJ1-1
size: NA
CDR3: CASSRTRNTEAFF
DNA: TGTGCCAGCAGCCGGACAAGGAACACTGAAGCTTTCTTT